This T cell receptor (beta chain) is from a study of beta chain features in type 1 diabetes. CDR3 size: 14 residues. Unmatched junction bases numbered 7, after V lost 0 bases and J lost 10 bases. Germline CDR1 is SGDLS and CDR2 is YYNGEE. Concerning this clone: Its antigen remains unknown.

Whole-study findings and limits: TCRB CDR3 length was moderately but significantly reduced in all four CD4+ subsets of Type 1 diabetes patients.

Isolated RNA was reverse transcribed in full, so expressed TCRB transcripts were sequenced. The protocol was immunoSEQ multiplex PCR, while the TCRdb copy is restricted to in-frame clones and leaves out a portion. The table has some 350,000 clones, around an eighth seen once. The rearrangement uses TRBV9 and TRBJ1-2; TRBD1 agrees at 9 bases. The sequencing input was naive CD4+ T cells from blood. The sequence derives from a woman in her late teens or twenties with type 1 diabetes. The CDR3 sequence is CASSVGNRQGDYTF. CDR3 DNA: TGTGCCAGCAGCGTAGGAAACCGACAGGGGGACTACACCTTC.